Listed below are T cell receptor beta chains from one sample, sequenced in a study of blood T cell repertoires in COVID-19. Clones were sequenced by immunoSEQ multiplex PCR, and TCRdb holds only the in-frame ones, with some missing. The table lists about 180,000 clones, roughly four fifths of them singletons. Sequenced: peripheral blood. The receptors come from a woman in her 70s with COVID-19, enrolled during active disease. Both conserved end residues are part of each CDR3. The order of the fields is CDR3 length, clone size, V gene, J gene, D gene, CDR3 DNA, CDR3 protein. The D gene is left open where the match is weak. Rows give clone size only sometimes, using once, few, many, or a class for an expanded clone.

14,once,TRBV10-1,TRBJ2-7,.,TGCGCCAGCAAGGACAGCCAGGTCCCAGGGGAGCAGTACTTC,CASKDSQVPGEQYF
14,.,TRBV18,TRBJ2-2,.,TGTGCCAGCTCACCTTCTTCTGACACCGGGGAGCTGTTTTTT,CASSPSSDTGELFF
14,.,TRBV19,TRBJ1-2,TRBD1,TGTGCCAGTAGTATCATAGGACAGGCGTACGGCTACACCTTC,CASSIIGQAYGYTF
12,.,TRBV12-3/TRBV12-4,TRBJ2-1,.,TGTGCCAGCAGTAAGACAGACAATGAGCAGTTCTTC,CASSKTDNEQFF
15,.,TRBV9,TRBJ1-4,.,TGTGCCAGCAGCGGTACAGACGGAAACAATGAAAAACTGTTTTTT,CASSGTDGNNEKLFF
15,.,TRBV2,TRBJ1-1,.,TGTGCCAGCAGTAAAACAGGGAATGGGAACACTGAAGCTTTCTTT,CASSKTGNGNTEAFF
14,.,TRBV29-1,TRBJ1-5,TRBD1,TGCAGCGTGAAACAGGGGGCTGGCAATCAGCCCCAGCATTTT,CSVKQGAGNQPQHF
12,many,TRBV29-1,TRBJ1-5,TRBD1,TGCAGCGTGCAACAGGGGGATCAGCCCCAGCATTTT,CSVQQGDQPQHF
16,once,TRBV19,TRBJ1-1,TRBD1,TGTGCCAGTAGAACGGGGGCGGGACAGACAAACACTGAAGCTTTCTTT,CASRTGAGQTNTEAFF
15,.,TRBV7-9,TRBJ2-7,.,TGTGCCAGCAGCTTGGGCACTGATCTCTCCTACGAGCAGTACTTC,CASSLGTDLSYEQYF
14,.,TRBV6-6,TRBJ2-6,.,TGTGCCAGCAGTTCCGCGAATGGGGCCAACGTCCTGACTTTC,CASSSANGANVLTF
14,.,TRBV7-8,TRBJ1-3,TRBD1,TGTGCCAGCAGTGGACAGGCTCTCGGAAACACCATATATTTT,CASSGQALGNTIYF
16,once,TRBV19,TRBJ1-2,TRBD1,TGTGCCACCAAGTACGGGCCAGGGGGAGTAAACTATGGCTACACCTTC,CATKYGPGGVNYGYTF
14,.,TRBV20-1,TRBJ2-1,.,TGCAGTGCTAGTTTTCGACTAGTACGCAATGAGCAGTTCTTC,CSASFRLVRNEQFF
14,.,TRBV19,TRBJ2-5,TRBD1,TGTGCCAGTAGTCCCAGGGACAGTCAAGAGACCCAGTACTTC,CASSPRDSQETQYF